This T cell receptor (beta chain) was obtained from a study of cytomegalovirus exposure and HLA in healthy donors. Overall study: Membership in the Caucasian-associated ancestry cluster was found for 65% to 85% of approximately 380 genotyped donors. Study-wide results and limits: Among donors in an Asian-associated ancestry cluster, a later analysis reportedly found fewer N-insertions than the approximately 700-donor mean. In a later analysis, the majority of CMV-associated beta chains seemingly showed HLA restriction.

V dropped 3 bases and J dropped 5 bases, with 5 bases sitting between them. CDR1 and CDR2 from the germline V gene are SGHRS and YFSETQ. The CDR3 spans 11 residues. As to this clone: Its antigen is unknown.

13 Jbeta primers and 60 Vbeta primers were used for the PCR. Assay used: immunoSEQ multiplex PCR; TCRdb lists only in-frame clones, some missing. The sample yields 170,000 or so clones, 75% to 90% seen once. The chain joins TRBV5-1 to TRBJ2-5; D is unclear. The sequenced sample was PBMCs. This TCR derives from a boy under 18 in good health and CMV-seronegative. CDR3 loop: CASSWRETQYF. As DNA, the CDR3 is TGCGCCAGCAGCTGGCGGGAGACCCAGTACTTC.